This T cell receptor beta chain appears in the sequencing data of a study of CD8+ T cells in alopecia areata. This clone was detected a few times. Reverse transcribed after extraction, RNA yielded cDNA as the sequencing template. Assay used: immunoSEQ multiplex PCR; TCRdb lists only in-frame clones, some missing. The sample holds about 140,000 clones, about two thirds seen once. The TCR comes from a human donor in good health. Sequenced sample: CD8+ T cells sorted from blood.

CDR3 sequence: CASSSHVTLAGGLNNEQFF. CDR3 sequence (DNA): TGTGCCAGCAGCTCCCACGTAACACTAGCGGGAGGGTTGAACAATGAGCAGTTCTTC. The chain couples TRBV7-9 to TRBJ2-1, with TRBD2 matching 13 bases. The CDR3 is made up of 19 amino acids. Trimming took 4 bases from V and 5 from J; bases not matched to a gene: 14. In germline, CDR1 is SEHNR, CDR2 FQNEAQ (reference sequence).